The rows below give T cell receptor beta chains drawn from one sample of a study of T cells in narcolepsy. The protocol was immunoSEQ multiplex PCR, while the TCRdb copy is restricted to in-frame clones and leaves out a portion. Among around 35,000 clones listed, approximately 80% were seen once. Material: memory (CD45RA-) CD4+ T cells from blood. The receptors originated from a human donor in good health. CDR3s include the opening cysteine and the closing phenylalanine or tryptophan. A D gene is named only where the DNA matches it firmly. Some rows mark clone size as missing; the rest say once, few, many or name a class of expanded clone.

abundance,j_gene,d_gene,v_gene,CDR3aa,CDR3nt
NA,TRBJ1-2,TRBD1,TRBV6-5,CASSRGQDYGYTF,TGTGCCAGCTCCAGGGGGCAGGACTATGGCTACACCTTC
NA,TRBJ2-6,NA,TRBV6-5,CASRAFGANVLTF,TGTGCCAGCAGGGCTTTTGGGGCCAACGTCCTGACTTTC
NA,TRBJ2-5,TRBD2,TRBV2,CASKTSAAGQYF,TGTGCCAGCAAGACTAGCGCCGCGGGCCAGTACTTC
NA,TRBJ1-5,TRBD1,TRBV10-3,CAISETHRGNQPQHF,TGTGCCATCAGTGAGACCCACAGGGGGAATCAGCCCCAGCATTTT
once,TRBJ2-1,NA,TRBV4-3,CASSQEGIGEQFF,TGCGCCAGCAGCCAAGAGGGGATTGGCGAGCAGTTCTTC
NA,TRBJ1-1,TRBD1,TRBV6-5,CASSYSAGTEGRGAFF,TGTGCCAGCAGTTACTCCGCCGGGACAGAAGGACGGGGAGCTTTCTTT
NA,TRBJ2-3,TRBD2,TRBV9,CASSVAEGSGRGDTQYF,TGTGCCAGCAGCGTAGCAGAAGGTAGCGGGAGGGGGGATACGCAGTATTTT
NA,TRBJ1-2,TRBD1,TRBV27,CASSPRTGAYYGYTF,TGTGCCAGCAGTCCGCGGACAGGGGCCTACTATGGCTACACCTTC
NA,TRBJ1-2,NA,TRBV7-9,CASSFGFGGGHTF,TGTGCCAGCAGCTTCGGGTTTGGAGGAGGACACACCTTC
NA,TRBJ2-2,NA,TRBV7-9,CASSYTSPGNTGELFF,TGTGCCAGCAGCTATACTAGCCCAGGGAACACCGGGGAGCTGTTTTTT
NA,TRBJ2-3,NA,TRBV7-8,CASSLGLPRYRLNTDTQYF,TGTGCCAGCAGCTTAGGGCTACCCCGTTACAGGCTCAACACAGATACGCAGTATTTT
NA,TRBJ2-3,NA,TRBV5-4,CASSFRGGDTQYF,TGTGCCAGCAGCTTCCGGGGCGGAGATACGCAGTATTTT
NA,TRBJ1-6,NA,TRBV4-2,CASTITRGANSPLHF,TGTGCCAGCACCATTACGAGGGGCGCCAATTCACCCCTCCACTTT
NA,TRBJ2-3,NA,TRBV23-1,CASSLPGQGLCLHTDTQYF,TGCGCCAGCAGTCTTCCGGGTCAGGGGCTCTGCCTCCACACAGATACGCAGTATTTT
few,TRBJ1-2,NA,TRBV7-3,CASSPSPPGRYGYTF,TGTGCCAGCAGCCCAAGTCCCCCCGGACGGTATGGCTACACCTTC
NA,TRBJ2-5,NA,TRBV23-1,CASSQFWLEGDETQYF,TGCGCCAGCAGTCAATTCTGGCTAGAGGGGGACGAGACCCAGTACTTC
NA,TRBJ1-6,TRBD1,TRBV4-2,CAVRRGGAGSPLHF,TGTGCCGTTCGAAGAGGGGGCGCAGGTTCACCCCTCCACTTT
once,TRBJ1-2,NA,TRBV7-8,CASSLIGGDGYTF,TGTGCCAGCAGCTTAATAGGGGGGGACGGCTACACCTTC
NA,TRBJ2-1,TRBD2,TRBV11-3,CASSSNLPTATSDYNEQFF,TGTGCCAGCAGCTCAAACTTACCGACTGCGACTAGCGACTACAATGAGCAGTTCTTC
NA,TRBJ1-3,NA,TRBV4-1,CASSQDSVGTIYF,TGCGCCAGCAGCCAAGATTCCGTGGGAACCATATATTTT
once,TRBJ2-1,TRBD1,TRBV6-5,CASRGQGSYNEQFF,TGTGCCAGCAGAGGACAGGGCTCCTACAATGAGCAGTTCTTC
NA,TRBJ2-5,NA,TRBV7-9,CASSLVTGETQYF,TGTGCCAGCAGCTTAGTCACGGGGGAGACCCAGTACTTC
NA,TRBJ2-2,TRBD1,TRBV7-3,CASSLGTGGQLFF,TGTGCCAGCAGCTTGGGGACAGGGGGCCAGCTGTTTTTT
NA,TRBJ1-1,NA,TRBV4-3,CASSQVGGQNTEAFF,TGCGCCAGCAGCCAAGTAGGCGGACAGAACACTGAAGCTTTCTTT
NA,TRBJ1-5,NA,TRBV7-2,CASSLAQSNQPQHF,TGTGCCAGCAGCTTAGCACAGAGCAATCAGCCCCAGCATTTT
NA,TRBJ1-2,TRBD1,TRBV7-9,CASSLPGRAGGSSGYTF,TGTGCCAGCAGCTTACCCGGGCGCGCAGGGGGCTCTAGTGGCTACACCTTC
NA,TRBJ2-7,TRBD1,TRBV27,CASRPGQIDYEQYF,TGTGCCAGCAGGCCGGGACAGATCGACTACGAGCAGTACTTC
NA,TRBJ1-2,NA,TRBV2,CASWGRGGYTF,TGTGCCAGCTGGGGCCGGGGTGGCTACACCTTC
NA,TRBJ2-1,TRBD2,TRBV18,CASSPGTSGGPASNEQFF,TGTGCCAGCTCACCGGGGACTAGCGGGGGGCCCGCCAGCAATGAGCAGTTCTTC
NA,TRBJ1-1,NA,TRBV11-3,CASSLDQSNEAFF,TGTGCCAGCAGCTTAGATCAGAGTAATGAAGCTTTCTTT
NA,TRBJ2-7,TRBD2,TRBV28,CASRSSGGTTYEQYF,TGTGCCAGCAGAAGTAGCGGGGGGACGACCTACGAGCAGTACTTC
NA,TRBJ1-2,NA,TRBV10-3,CAISAVGAGYGYTF,TGTGCCATCAGTGCCGTGGGGGCGGGCTATGGCTACACCTTC
NA,TRBJ2-7,TRBD1,TRBV7-9,CASSLAPGGGYEQYF,TGTGCCAGCAGCTTAGCTCCAGGGGGCGGCTACGAGCAGTACTTC
NA,TRBJ2-7,TRBD1,TRBV30,CAWSYGRGRYEQYF,TGTGCCTGGAGCTATGGCAGGGGGCGCTACGAGCAGTACTTC
once,TRBJ1-2,TRBD1,TRBV12-5,CASGLPRGQGVYGYTF,TGTGCTAGTGGTTTGCCGAGGGGACAGGGAGTCTATGGCTACACCTTC
NA,TRBJ2-2,NA,TRBV5-1,CASSLGTLGELFF,TGCGCCAGCAGCTTAGGTACGCTCGGGGAGCTGTTTTTT
NA,TRBJ2-1,TRBD2,TRBV11-2,CASSPVAGATYNEQFF,TGTGCCAGCAGCCCCGTAGCGGGGGCGACCTACAATGAGCAGTTCTTC
NA,TRBJ1-5,NA,TRBV18,CASSGPGVTGPQHF,TGTGCCAGCTCAGGACCAGGCGTCACTGGGCCCCAGCATTTT
NA,TRBJ2-7,NA,TRBV6-5,CASRLGTGYEQYF,TGTGCCAGCAGGCTCGGGACGGGCTACGAGCAGTACTTC
NA,TRBJ1-5,NA,TRBV4-2,CASSQEGTGGNQPQHF,TGTGCCAGCAGCCAAGAGGGCACCGGCGGCAATCAGCCCCAGCATTTT
NA,TRBJ2-5,TRBD1,TRBV5-1,CASSSGQGKQETQYF,TGCGCCAGCAGCTCGGGACAGGGGAAACAAGAGACCCAGTACTTC
NA,TRBJ1-6,NA,TRBV5-1,CASSLGQVYNSPLHF,TGCGCCAGCAGCTTGGGGCAGGTCTATAATTCACCCCTCCACTTT
once,TRBJ1-2,NA,TRBV7-3,CASSPGRDYGYTF,TGTGCCAGCAGCCCAGGGCGGGACTATGGCTACACCTTC
NA,TRBJ2-2,NA,TRBV18,CASSPPSNGELFF,TGTGCCAGCTCACCACCCTCGAACGGGGAGCTGTTTTTT
once,TRBJ1-5,TRBD1,TRBV19,CASSPGQGSSQPQHF,TGTGCCAGTAGTCCAGGACAGGGGTCAAGTCAGCCCCAGCATTTT
NA,TRBJ2-1,TRBD2,TRBV4-2,CASSQGTSGDYNEQFF,TGTGCCAGCAGCCAAGGGACTAGCGGAGATTACAATGAGCAGTTCTTC
NA,TRBJ2-1,TRBD2,TRBV6-1,CASSEQAGAQNEQFF,TGTGCCAGCAGTGAGCAAGCGGGGGCTCAAAATGAGCAGTTCTTC
NA,TRBJ2-3,NA,TRBV5-4,CASSLEVQGGTQYF,TGTGCCAGTAGCTTGGAGGTCCAGGGAGGTACGCAGTATTTT
NA,TRBJ1-2,NA,TRBV5-1,CASSLSPGNYGYTF,TGCGCCAGCAGCTTGTCCCCGGGGAACTATGGCTACACCTTC
NA,TRBJ2-2,TRBD2,TRBV5-1,CASRSIAGGPGELFF,TGCGCCAGCAGGAGCATAGCGGGAGGCCCCGGGGAGCTGTTTTTT
few,TRBJ1-1,NA,TRBV10-3,CAISESTRPRTEAFF,TGTGCCATCAGTGAGTCGACACGTCCTCGCACTGAAGCTTTCTTT
few,TRBJ1-5,NA,TRBV4-3,CASSQDWVPHQPQHF,TGCGCCAGCAGCCAAGATTGGGTTCCTCATCAGCCCCAGCATTTT
NA,TRBJ2-7,NA,TRBV2,CASTITYEQYF,TGTGCCAGCACCATAACCTACGAGCAGTACTTC
NA,TRBJ2-7,NA,TRBV7-7,CASSLRDSYEQYF,TGTGCCAGCAGCCTAAGGGACTCCTACGAGCAGTACTTC
NA,TRBJ2-3,NA,TRBV10-2,CASTSLPLDTQYF,TGCGCCAGCACCTCCCTCCCGTTGGATACGCAGTATTTT